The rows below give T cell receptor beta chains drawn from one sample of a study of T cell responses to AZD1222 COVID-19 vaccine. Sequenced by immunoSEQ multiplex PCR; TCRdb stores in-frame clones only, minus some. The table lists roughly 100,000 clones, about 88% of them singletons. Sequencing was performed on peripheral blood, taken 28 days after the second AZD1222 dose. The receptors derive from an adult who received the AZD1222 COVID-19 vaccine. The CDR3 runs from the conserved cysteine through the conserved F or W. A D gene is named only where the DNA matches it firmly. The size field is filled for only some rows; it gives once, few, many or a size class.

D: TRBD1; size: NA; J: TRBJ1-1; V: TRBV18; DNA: TGTGCCAGCTCACCAACCGGGACAGCGGCGAACACTGAAGCTTTCTTT; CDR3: CASSPTGTAANTEAFF
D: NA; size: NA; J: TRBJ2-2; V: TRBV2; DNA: TGTGCCAGCAGACAGGACCCGAACACCGGGGAGCTGTTTTTT; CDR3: CASRQDPNTGELFF
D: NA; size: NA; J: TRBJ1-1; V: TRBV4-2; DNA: TGTGCCAGCAGCTCCGAGATGGGGCCCGCGAACACTGAAGCTTTCTTT; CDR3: CASSSEMGPANTEAFF
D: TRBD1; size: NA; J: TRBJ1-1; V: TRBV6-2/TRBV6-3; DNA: TGTGCCAGCAGTGGGGGACAGGGGGACACTGAAGCTTTCTTT; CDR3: CASSGGQGDTEAFF
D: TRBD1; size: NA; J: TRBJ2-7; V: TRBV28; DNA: TGTGCCAGCAGTCCGTCCGGGACAGGAGACCACGAGCAGTACTTC; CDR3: CASSPSGTGDHEQYF
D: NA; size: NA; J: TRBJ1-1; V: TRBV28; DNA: TGTGCCAGCAGCCAGTACACTGAAGCTTTCTTT; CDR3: CASSQYTEAFF
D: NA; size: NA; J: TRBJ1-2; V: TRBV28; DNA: TGTGCCAGCAGCAGCTCACTGAACTATGGCTACACCTTC; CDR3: CASSSSLNYGYTF
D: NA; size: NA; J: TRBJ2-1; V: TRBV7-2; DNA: TGTGCCAGCAGCGCTCCTCCTAATCGTCCTGAGCAGTTCTTC; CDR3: CASSAPPNRPEQFF
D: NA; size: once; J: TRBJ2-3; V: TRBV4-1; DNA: TGCGCCAGCGGGTCGGGCGGACACACAGATACGCAGTATTTT; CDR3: CASGSGGHTDTQYF
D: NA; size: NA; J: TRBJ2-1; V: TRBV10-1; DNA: TGCGCCAGCAGTTTAGGGATCAATGAGCAGTTCTTC; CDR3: CASSLGINEQFF
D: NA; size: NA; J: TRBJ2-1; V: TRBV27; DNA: TGTGCCAGCGGACACCCCGGGGTTGGCAATGAGCAGTTCTTC; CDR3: CASGHPGVGNEQFF
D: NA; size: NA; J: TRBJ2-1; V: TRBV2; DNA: TGTGCCAGCACGAACACGGTTGCGGAGAAGGGCAATGAGCAGTTCTTC; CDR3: CASTNTVAEKGNEQFF
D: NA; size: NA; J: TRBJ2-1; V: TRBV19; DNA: TGTGCCAGTAGTAGTCGACAGAGTTACAATGAGCAGTTCTTC; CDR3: CASSSRQSYNEQFF
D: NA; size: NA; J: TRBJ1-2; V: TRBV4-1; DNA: TGCGCCAGCAGCCATATACTTTCCCGGTCGGACTATGGCTACACCTTC; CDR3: CASSHILSRSDYGYTF
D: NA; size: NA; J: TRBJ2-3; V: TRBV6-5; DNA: TGTGCCAGCGGGTCAAGCCTAAGGAGGGATACGCAGTATTTT; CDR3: CASGSSLRRDTQYF
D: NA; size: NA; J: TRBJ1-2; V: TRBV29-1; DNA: TGCACCCTGTGGGGGGCGGATGGCTACACCTTC; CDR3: CTLWGADGYTF
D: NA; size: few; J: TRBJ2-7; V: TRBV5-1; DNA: TGCGCCAGCAGCGGAGACTCCTACGAGCAGTACTTC; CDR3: CASSGDSYEQYF
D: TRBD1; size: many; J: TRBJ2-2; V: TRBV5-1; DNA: TGCGCCAGCAGCTTCCGTGACAGGGCACGATTGAACACCGGGGAGCTGTTTTTT; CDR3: CASSFRDRARLNTGELFF
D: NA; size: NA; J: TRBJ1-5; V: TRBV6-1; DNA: TGTGCCAGCAACGAGGCCGCTTATAGCAATCAGCCCCAGCATTTT; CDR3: CASNEAAYSNQPQHF
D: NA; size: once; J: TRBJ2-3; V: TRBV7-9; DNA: TGTGCCAGCAGTCTTACGAGCGGAGATACGCAGTATTTT; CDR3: CASSLTSGDTQYF
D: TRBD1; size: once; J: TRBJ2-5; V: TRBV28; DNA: TGTGCCAGCAGTTTACATGGGACAGTCCGGACCCAGTACTTC; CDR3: CASSLHGTVRTQYF
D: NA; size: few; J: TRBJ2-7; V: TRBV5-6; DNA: TGTGCCAGCAGCATAGCAGGGGAATTCTACGAGCAGTACTTC; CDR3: CASSIAGEFYEQYF
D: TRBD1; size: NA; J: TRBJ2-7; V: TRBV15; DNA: TGTGCCACCAGCCCAGGGGACAGGGCTTTAAACGAGCAGTACTTC; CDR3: CATSPGDRALNEQYF
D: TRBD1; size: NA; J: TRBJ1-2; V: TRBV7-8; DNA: TGTGCCAGCAGCCCACCCCCCTGGACAGGGGCCGGGCTTAACTATGGCTACACCTTC; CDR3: CASSPPPWTGAGLNYGYTF
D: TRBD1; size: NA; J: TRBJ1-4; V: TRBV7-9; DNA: TGTGCCAGCAGCTTGGGACAGCCAAGTAGGGAACTGTTTTTT; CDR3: CASSLGQPSRELFF
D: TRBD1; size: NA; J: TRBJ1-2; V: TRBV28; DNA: TGTGCCAGCATCCCCTGGGGGGGACAGGGGGCCAGTGGCTACACCTTC; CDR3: CASIPWGGQGASGYTF
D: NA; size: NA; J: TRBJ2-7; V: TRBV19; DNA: TGTGCCAGTAGTACCGGGGGCTACGAGCAGTACTTC; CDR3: CASSTGGYEQYF
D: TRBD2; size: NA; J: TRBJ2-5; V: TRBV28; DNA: TGTGCCAGCAGTCCCCGAGGAGCGGGAGAGGAGACCCAGTACTTC; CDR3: CASSPRGAGEETQYF
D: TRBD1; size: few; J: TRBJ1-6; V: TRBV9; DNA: TGTGCCAGCAGCCAGACAGGGGGGAGGAATTCACCCCTCCACTTT; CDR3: CASSQTGGRNSPLHF
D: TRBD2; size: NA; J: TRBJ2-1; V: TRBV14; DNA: TGTGCCAGCAGCCGTTCTAGCGGAGTCTACAATGAGCAGTTCTTC; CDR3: CASSRSSGVYNEQFF
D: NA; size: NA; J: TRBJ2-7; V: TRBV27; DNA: TGTGCCAGCAGTTTATTGTCTCGCAGGGTCTACGAGCAGTACTTC; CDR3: CASSLLSRRVYEQYF
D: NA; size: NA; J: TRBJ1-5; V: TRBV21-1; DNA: TGTGCCAGCAGCAAAGGAGAACTGGAATATAGCAATCAGCCCCAGCATTTT; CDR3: CASSKGELEYSNQPQHF
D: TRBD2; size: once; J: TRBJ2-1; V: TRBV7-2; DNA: TGTGCCAGCAGCTTAGGCGTAAGGGCTAGCGGGAGTCATGAGCAGTTCTTC; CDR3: CASSLGVRASGSHEQFF
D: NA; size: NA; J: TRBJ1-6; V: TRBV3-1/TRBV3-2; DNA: TGTGCCAGCAGCCAAGATTCCACAGAGCCCCTCCACTTT; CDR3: CASSQDSTEPLHF
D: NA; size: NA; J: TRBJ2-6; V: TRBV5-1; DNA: TGCGCCAGCAGTGTAGGTCTAATCCCTTCCTCTGGGGCCAACGTCCTGACTTTC; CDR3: CASSVGLIPSSGANVLTF
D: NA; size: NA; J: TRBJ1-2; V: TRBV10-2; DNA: TGCGCCAGCAGTGCTAACTATGGCTACACCTTC; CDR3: CASSANYGYTF
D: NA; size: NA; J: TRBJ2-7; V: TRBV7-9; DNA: TGTGCCAGCAGCCCCCTGGGCAGGGGAGGAAGCGAGCAGTACTTC; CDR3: CASSPLGRGGSEQYF
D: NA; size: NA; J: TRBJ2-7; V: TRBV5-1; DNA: TGCGCCAGCAGCTTGGCCGGGGGCTCCTACGAGCAGTACTTC; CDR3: CASSLAGGSYEQYF
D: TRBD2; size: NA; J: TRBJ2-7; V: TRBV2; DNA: TGTGCCAGCGCCGAGATGGCTAGCGGAACCTACGAGCAGTACTTC; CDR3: CASAEMASGTYEQYF
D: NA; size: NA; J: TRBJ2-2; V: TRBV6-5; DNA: TGTGCCAGTAGGACGGGGGGCTCGGGCACCGGGGAGCTGTTTTTT; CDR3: CASRTGGSGTGELFF
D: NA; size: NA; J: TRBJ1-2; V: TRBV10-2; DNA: TGCGCCAGCAGTGATGGTGGGGGATGGGGCTATGGCTACACCTTC; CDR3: CASSDGGGWGYGYTF
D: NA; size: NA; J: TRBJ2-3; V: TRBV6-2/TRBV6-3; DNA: TGTGCCAGCAGTTACCCCGAGGGAGCCCTGGGCACGCAGTATTTT; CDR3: CASSYPEGALGTQYF
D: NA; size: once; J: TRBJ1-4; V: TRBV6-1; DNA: TGTGCCAGCAGGCGAAATGAAAAACTGTTTTTT; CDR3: CASRRNEKLFF
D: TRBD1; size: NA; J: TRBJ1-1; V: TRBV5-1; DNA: TGCGCCAGCAGCCCGACAGGGGATTGGACTGAAGCTTTCTTT; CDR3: CASSPTGDWTEAFF
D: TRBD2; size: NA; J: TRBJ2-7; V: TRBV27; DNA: TGTGCCAGCAGTTTTTCGGGAGGGACCCACGAGCAGTACTTC; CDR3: CASSFSGGTHEQYF
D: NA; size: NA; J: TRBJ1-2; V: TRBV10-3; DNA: TGTGCCATCAGTGAGTCGTGGGAAAGCTATGGCTACACCTTC; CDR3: CAISESWESYGYTF
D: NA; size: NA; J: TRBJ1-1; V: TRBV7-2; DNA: TGTGCCAGCAGCCCCCGAGGGCCGAACACTGAAGCTTTCTTT; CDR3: CASSPRGPNTEAFF
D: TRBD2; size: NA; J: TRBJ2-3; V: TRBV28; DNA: TGTGCCAGCAGAGACGCCGGGACTAGCGGCACAGATACGCAGTATTTT; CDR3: CASRDAGTSGTDTQYF
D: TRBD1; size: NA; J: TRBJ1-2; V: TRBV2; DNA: TGTGCCAGCCCCCCAGGGGGGGACTATGGCTACACCTTC; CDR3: CASPPGGDYGYTF
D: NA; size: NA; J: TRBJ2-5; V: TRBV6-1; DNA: TGTGCCAGCAGTGAAGGGTGGGCCCAGTACTTC; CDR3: CASSEGWAQYF
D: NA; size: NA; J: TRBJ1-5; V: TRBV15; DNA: TGTGCCACCAGCAGAGATCTCGGCGAGGGCAATCAGCCCCAGCATTTT; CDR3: CATSRDLGEGNQPQHF
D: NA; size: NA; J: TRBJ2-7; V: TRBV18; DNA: TGTGCCAGCTCACCGACCGGGGGCGCAATCTACGAGCAGTACTTC; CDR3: CASSPTGGAIYEQYF
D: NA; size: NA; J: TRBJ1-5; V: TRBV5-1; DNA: TGCGCCAGCAGCTTGAACGGTCAGCCCCAGCATTTT; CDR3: CASSLNGQPQHF